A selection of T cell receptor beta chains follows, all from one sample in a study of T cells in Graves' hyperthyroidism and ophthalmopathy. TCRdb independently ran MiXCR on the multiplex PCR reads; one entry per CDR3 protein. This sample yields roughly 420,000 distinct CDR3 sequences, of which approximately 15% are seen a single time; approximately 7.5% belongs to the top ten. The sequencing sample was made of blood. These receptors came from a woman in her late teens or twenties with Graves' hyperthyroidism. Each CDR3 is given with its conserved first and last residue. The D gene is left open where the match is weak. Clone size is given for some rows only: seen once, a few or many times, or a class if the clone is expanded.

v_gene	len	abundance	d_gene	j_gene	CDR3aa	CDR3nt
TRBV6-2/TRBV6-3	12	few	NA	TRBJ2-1	CASSYGAGEQFF	TGTGCCAGCAGTTACGGCGCGGGTGAGCAGTTCTTC
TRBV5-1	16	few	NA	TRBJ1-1	CANTPVEPGRNTEAFF	TGCGCCAACACCCCTGTCGAACCGGGACGGAACACTGAAGCTTTCTTT
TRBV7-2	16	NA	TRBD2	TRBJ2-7	CASSLDTSGTTDKQYF	TGTGCCAGCAGCTTAGATACTAGCGGAACCACCGATAAGCAGTACTTC
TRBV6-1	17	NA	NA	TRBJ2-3	CASSPPGQAHRTDTQYF	TGTGCCAGCAGTCCCCCGGGGCAGGCCCACCGCACAGATACGCAGTATTTT
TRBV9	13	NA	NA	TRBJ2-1	CASSVGAHNEQFF	TGTGCCAGCAGCGTAGGTGCCCACAATGAGCAGTTCTTC
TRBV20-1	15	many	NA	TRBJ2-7	CSARDAGGRLYEQYF	TGCAGTGCTAGAGATGCCGGGGGCAGGCTCTACGAGCAGTACTTC
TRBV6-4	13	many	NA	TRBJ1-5	CASSDREGEPQHF	TGTGCCAGCAGTGACAGGGAGGGAGAGCCCCAGCATTTT
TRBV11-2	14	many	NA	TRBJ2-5	CASSLERVTGTQYF	TGTGCCAGCAGCTTAGAAAGAGTGACAGGGACCCAGTACTTC
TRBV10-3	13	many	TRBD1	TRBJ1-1	CATGTGGASEAFF	TGTGCCACCGGGACAGGGGGCGCGTCTGAAGCTTTCTTT
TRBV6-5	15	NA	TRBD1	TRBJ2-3	CASSYRGQGVDTQYF	TGTGCCAGCAGTTACCGGGGACAGGGGGTAGATACGCAGTATTTT
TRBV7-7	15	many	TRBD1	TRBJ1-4	CASSAGTGVNEKLFF	TGTGCTAGCAGCGCCGGGACAGGGGTTAATGAAAAACTGTTTTTT
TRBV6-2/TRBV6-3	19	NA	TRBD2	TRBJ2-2	CASSYSPFVAGGEGGELFF	TGTGCCAGCAGTTACTCCCCCTTCGTAGCGGGGGGGGAAGGCGGGGAGCTGTTTTTT
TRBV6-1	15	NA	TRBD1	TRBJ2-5	CASSESRGQGKTQYF	TGTGCCAGCAGTGAATCCAGGGGGCAGGGGAAGACCCAGTACTTC
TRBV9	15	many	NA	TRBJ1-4	CASSVGGATNEKLFF	TGTGCCAGCAGCGTCGGGGGAGCAACTAATGAAAAACTGTTTTTT
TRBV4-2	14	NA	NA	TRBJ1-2	CASSQDTPGHGHTF	TGTGCCAGCAGCCAAGATACGCCAGGGCATGGCCACACCTTC
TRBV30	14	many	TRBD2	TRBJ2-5	CAWSFGLAQETQYF	TGTGCCTGGAGTTTCGGACTAGCTCAAGAGACCCAGTACTTC
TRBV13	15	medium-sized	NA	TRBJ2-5	CASSQRAGARETQYF	TGTGCCAGCAGCCAAAGAGCAGGGGCCCGGGAGACCCAGTACTTC
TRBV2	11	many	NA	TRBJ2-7	CATGAGYEQYF	TGTGCCACGGGGGCAGGTTACGAGCAGTACTTC
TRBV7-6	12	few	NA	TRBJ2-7	CASGQGKNEQYF	TGTGCCAGCGGTCAGGGGAAAAACGAGCAGTACTTC
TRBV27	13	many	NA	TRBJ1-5	CASSLVLNQPQHF	TGTGCCAGCAGTTTGGTCCTTAATCAGCCCCAGCATTTT
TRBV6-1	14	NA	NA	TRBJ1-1	CASSGPLTNTEAFF	TGTGCCAGCAGTGGACCTTTAACCAACACTGAAGCTTTCTTT
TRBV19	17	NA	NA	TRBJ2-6	CASSITGHLSGANVLTF	TGTGCCAGTAGTATAACGGGACACCTCTCTGGGGCCAACGTCCTGACTTTC
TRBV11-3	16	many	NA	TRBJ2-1	CASSLGLDESYNEQFF	TGTGCCAGCAGCTTAGGACTGGACGAGTCCTACAATGAGCAGTTCTTC
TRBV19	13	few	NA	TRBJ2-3	CASRVGGADTQYF	TGTGCCAGTCGGGTAGGGGGGGCAGATACGCAGTATTTT
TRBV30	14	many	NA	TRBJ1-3	CAWKDDGFGNTIYF	TGTGCCTGGAAGGATGACGGCTTTGGAAACACCATATATTTT
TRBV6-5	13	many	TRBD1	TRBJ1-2	CASSYQGERGYTF	TGTGCCAGCAGTTACCAGGGGGAGAGGGGCTACACCTTC
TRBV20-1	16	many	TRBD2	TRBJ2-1	CSARSTSGGSYNEQFF	TGCAGTGCTCGAAGTACTAGCGGGGGCTCCTACAATGAGCAGTTCTTC
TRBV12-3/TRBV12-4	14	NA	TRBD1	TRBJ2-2	CASSINRGNGELFF	TGTGCCAGCAGCATTAACAGGGGGAACGGGGAGCTGTTTTTT